This TCR beta chain was obtained from a study of human T cells and chemical hapten exposure. The wider study: Chiefly female patients presented with alopecia areata, totalis or universalis. Points from the study as a whole: No change in TCRs above 1 in 1000 frequency was produced by DPC sensitization.

Individual cDNA molecules each carried unique molecular identifiers attached by the library. Authors' data handling: There were a median of around 97,000 TCRs per sample, with a range from roughly 20,000 to 700,000. Each CDR3 protein gets one entry after TCRdb re-called the RACE reads with MiXCR. The V and J calls and clone size are TCRdb's, not the authors'. The table has 250,000 or so distinct CDR3 sequences, roughly 8.9% seen once. Specified time point: pre-sensitization, week 0. The treatment is: therapeutic diphenylcyclopropenone sensitization with weekly scalp DPC. The trim removed 5 bases at V and 6 bases at J, leaving 11 bases unmatched. CDR1 and CDR2 from the germline V gene are MDHEN and SYDVKM. This CDR3 comprises 16 residues. This clonotype was counted only a few times. Its antigen is still unknown.

This specimen was whole blood, taken in connection with sensitization to the hapten diphenylcyclopropenone (DPC). The receptor comes from a woman in her forties with alopecia areata. Some clones in this sample may be carry-over from other donors' samples. This chain joins TRBV28 and TRBJ2-3; the match to TRBD1 covers 10 bases. CDR3 bases: TGTGCCAGCAGTGGCCCGGGACAGGGGTCCCACGATACGCAGTATTTT. It encodes CASSGPGQGSHDTQYF.